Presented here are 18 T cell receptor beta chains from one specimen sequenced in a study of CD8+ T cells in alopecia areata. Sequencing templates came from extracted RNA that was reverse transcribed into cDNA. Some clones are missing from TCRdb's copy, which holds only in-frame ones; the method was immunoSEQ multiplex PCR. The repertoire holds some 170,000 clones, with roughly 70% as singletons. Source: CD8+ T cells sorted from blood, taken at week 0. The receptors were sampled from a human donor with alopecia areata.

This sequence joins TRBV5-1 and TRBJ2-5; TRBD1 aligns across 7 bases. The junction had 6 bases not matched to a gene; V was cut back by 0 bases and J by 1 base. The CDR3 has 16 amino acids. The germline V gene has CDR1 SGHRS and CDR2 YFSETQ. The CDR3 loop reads CASSLAVGGRQETQYF. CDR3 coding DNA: TGCGCCAGCAGCTTGGCCGTAGGGGGCCGCCAAGAGACCCAGTACTTC. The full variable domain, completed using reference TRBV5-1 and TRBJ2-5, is KAGVTQTPRYLIKTRGQQVTLSCSPISGHRSVSWYQQTPGQGLQFLFEYFSETQRNKGNFPGRFSGRQFSNSRSEMNVSTLELGDSALYLCASSLAVGGRQETQYFGPGTRLLVL.

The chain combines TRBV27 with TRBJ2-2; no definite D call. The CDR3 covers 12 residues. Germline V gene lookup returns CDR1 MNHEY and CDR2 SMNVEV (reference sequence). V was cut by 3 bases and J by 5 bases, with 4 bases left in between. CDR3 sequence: CASSLTTGELFF. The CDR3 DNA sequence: TGTGCCAGCAGTTTGACGACCGGGGAGCTGTTTTTT.

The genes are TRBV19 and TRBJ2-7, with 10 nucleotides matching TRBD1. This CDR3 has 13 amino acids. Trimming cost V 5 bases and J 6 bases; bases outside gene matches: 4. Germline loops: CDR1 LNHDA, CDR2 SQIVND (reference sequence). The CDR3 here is CASSGTGELEQYF. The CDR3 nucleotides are TGTGCCAGTAGTGGGACAGGGGAGCTCGAGCAGTACTTC.

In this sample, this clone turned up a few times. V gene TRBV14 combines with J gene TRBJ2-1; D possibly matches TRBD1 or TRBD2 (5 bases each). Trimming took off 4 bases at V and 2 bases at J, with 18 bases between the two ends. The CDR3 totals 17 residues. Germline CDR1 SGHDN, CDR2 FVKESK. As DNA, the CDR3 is TGTGCCAGCAGCCTTTCCGAAAAGGTGGGGGCCTACAATGAGCAGTTCTTC. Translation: CASSLSEKVGAYNEQFF.

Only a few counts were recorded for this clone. The CDR3 here is CSVVQDYGYTF. The CDR3 DNA reads TGCAGCGTGGTACAGGACTATGGCTACACCTTC. V and J are TRBV29-1 and TRBJ1-2; a weak D match, TRBD1 (5 bases). V lost 6 bases to trimming and J lost 3 bases, with 8 bases between them. The CDR3 consists of 11 residues. The germline V gene has CDR1 SQVTM and CDR2 ANQGSEA. Filled out from reference TRBV29-1 and TRBJ1-2, the complete variable domain reads SAVISQKPSRDICQRGTSLTIQCQVDSQVTMMFWYRQQPGQSLTLIATANQGSEATYESGFVIDKFPISRPNLTFSTLTVSNMSPEDSSIYLCSVVQDYGYTFGSGTRLTVV.

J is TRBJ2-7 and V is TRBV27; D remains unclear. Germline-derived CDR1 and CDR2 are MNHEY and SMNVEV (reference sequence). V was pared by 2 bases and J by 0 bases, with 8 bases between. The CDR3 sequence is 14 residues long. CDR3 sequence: CASSLGRISYEQYF. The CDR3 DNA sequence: TGTGCCAGCAGTTTAGGCAGAATCTCCTACGAGCAGTACTTC.

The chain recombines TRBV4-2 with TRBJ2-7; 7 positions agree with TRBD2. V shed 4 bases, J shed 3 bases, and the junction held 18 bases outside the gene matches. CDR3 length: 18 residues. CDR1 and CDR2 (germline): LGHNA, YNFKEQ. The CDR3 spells CASSLRRGVARNVYEQYF. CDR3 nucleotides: TGTGCCAGCAGCCTCCGCCGGGGGGTGGCTAGGAACGTCTACGAGCAGTACTTC.

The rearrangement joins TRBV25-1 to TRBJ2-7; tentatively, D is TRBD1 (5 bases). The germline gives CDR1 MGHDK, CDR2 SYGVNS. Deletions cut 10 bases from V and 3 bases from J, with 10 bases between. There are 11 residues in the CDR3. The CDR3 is CATRADYEQYF. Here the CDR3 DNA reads TGTGCCACCAGGGCCGACTACGAGCAGTACTTC.

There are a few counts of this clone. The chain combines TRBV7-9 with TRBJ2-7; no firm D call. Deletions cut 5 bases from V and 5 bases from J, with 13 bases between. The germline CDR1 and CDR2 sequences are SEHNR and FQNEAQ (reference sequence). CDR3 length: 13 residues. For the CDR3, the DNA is TGTGCCAGCAGCACGTACCAGAGGAACGAGCAGTACTTC. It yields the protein CASSTYQRNEQYF.

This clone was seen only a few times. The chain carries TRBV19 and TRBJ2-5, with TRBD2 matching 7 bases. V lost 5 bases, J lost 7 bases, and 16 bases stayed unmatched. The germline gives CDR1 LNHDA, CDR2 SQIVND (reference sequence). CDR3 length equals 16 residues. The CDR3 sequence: CASSDPRTRTPRTQYF. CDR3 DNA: TGTGCCAGTAGTGACCCCCGGACTAGGACCCCTCGGACCCAGTACTTC.

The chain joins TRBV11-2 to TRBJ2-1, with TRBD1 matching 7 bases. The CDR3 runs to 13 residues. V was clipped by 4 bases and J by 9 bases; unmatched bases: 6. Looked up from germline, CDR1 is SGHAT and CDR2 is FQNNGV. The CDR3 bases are TGTGCCAGCAGCTCCAAGACAGGGTCTGAGCAGTTCTTC. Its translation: CASSSKTGSEQFF.

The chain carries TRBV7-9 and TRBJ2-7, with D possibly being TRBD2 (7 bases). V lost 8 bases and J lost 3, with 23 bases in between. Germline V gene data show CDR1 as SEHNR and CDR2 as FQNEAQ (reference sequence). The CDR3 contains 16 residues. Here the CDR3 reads CASSGLTGGPFYEQYF. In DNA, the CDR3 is TGTGCCAGCTCCGGCCTGACGGGGGGCCCGTTCTACGAGCAGTACTTC.

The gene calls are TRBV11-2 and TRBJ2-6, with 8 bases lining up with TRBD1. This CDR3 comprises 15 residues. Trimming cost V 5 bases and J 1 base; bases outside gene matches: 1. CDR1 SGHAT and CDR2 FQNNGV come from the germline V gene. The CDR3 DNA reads TGTGCCAGCAGCCGGACAGGGTCTGGGGCCAACGTCCTGACTTTC. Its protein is CASSRTGSGANVLTF.

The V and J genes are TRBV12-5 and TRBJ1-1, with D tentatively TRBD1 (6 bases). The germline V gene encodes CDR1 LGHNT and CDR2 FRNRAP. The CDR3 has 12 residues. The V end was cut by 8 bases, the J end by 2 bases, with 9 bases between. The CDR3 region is CASSGGNTEAFF. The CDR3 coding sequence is TGTGCTAGTTCGGGGGGCAACACTGAAGCTTTCTTT. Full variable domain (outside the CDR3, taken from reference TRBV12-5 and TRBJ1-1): DARVTQTPRHKVTEMGQEVTMRCQPILGHNTVFWYRQTMMQGLELLAYFRNRAPLDDSGMPKDRFSAEMPDATLATLKIQPSEPRDSAVYFCASSGGNTEAFFGQGTRLTVV.

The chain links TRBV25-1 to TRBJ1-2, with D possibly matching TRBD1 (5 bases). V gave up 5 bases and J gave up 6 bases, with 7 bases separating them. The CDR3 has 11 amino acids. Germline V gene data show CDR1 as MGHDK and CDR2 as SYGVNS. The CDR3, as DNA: TGTGCCAGCAGTCAGGGAAATGGCTACACCTTC. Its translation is CASSQGNGYTF.

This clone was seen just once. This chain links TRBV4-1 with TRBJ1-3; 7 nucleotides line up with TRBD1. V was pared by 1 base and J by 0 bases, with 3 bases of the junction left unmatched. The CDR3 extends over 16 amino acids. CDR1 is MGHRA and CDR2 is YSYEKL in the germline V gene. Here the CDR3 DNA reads TGCGCCAGCAGCCAAGGTCGGGACAGCTCTGGAAACACCATATATTTT. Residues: CASSQGRDSSGNTIYF.

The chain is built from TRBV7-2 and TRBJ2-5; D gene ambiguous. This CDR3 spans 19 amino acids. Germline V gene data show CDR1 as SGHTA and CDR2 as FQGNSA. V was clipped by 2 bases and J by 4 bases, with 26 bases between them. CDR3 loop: CASSLYTPSGPILAETQYF. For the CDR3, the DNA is TGTGCCAGCAGCTTATACACTCCGTCGGGCCCTATTTTGGCAGAGACCCAGTACTTC.

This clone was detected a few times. The CDR3 region has the DNA TGTGCCTGGAGTCCCGGGACAGGGGTTTGGGGCGAGCAGTACTTC. It codes for CAWSPGTGVWGEQYF. The V and J genes are TRBV30 and TRBJ2-7, with 10 bases lining up with TRBD1. The CDR3 covers 15 residues. Germline trimming cut 2 bases from V and 6 bases from J; bases unmatched to any gene: 10. Germline CDR1 and CDR2: GTSNPN and SVGIG (reference sequence). The variable domain in full, completed from reference TRBV30 and TRBJ2-7, reads SQTIHQWPATLVQPVGSPLSLECTVEGTSNPNLYWYRQAAGRGLQLLFYSVGIGQISSEVPQNLSASRPQDRQFILSSKKLLLSDSGFYLCAWSPGTGVWGEQYFGPGTRLTVT.